One T cell receptor (beta chain) is described in this entry. The assay was immunoSEQ multiplex PCR, and TCRdb's table has in-frame clones only and misses some. In the table there are 85,000 to 130,000 clones, less than 90% of which are singletons. These data originate in a study of blood T cell repertoires in COVID-19. The CDR3 has 14 residues. V lost 3 bases and J 4 bases, leaving 12 bases between the germline ends. The germline gives CDR1 MDHEN, CDR2 SYDVKM. The sequenced sample consisted of peripheral blood. The origin of this receptor is a human donor in a cohort sampled during active COVID-19. J is TRBJ1-1 and V is TRBV28; possibly TRBD1 for D (5 bases). The CDR3 sequence: CASSFLPGITEAFF. In DNA form, the CDR3 reads TGTGCCAGCAGTTTTCTCCCAGGGATCACTGAAGCTTTCTTT.